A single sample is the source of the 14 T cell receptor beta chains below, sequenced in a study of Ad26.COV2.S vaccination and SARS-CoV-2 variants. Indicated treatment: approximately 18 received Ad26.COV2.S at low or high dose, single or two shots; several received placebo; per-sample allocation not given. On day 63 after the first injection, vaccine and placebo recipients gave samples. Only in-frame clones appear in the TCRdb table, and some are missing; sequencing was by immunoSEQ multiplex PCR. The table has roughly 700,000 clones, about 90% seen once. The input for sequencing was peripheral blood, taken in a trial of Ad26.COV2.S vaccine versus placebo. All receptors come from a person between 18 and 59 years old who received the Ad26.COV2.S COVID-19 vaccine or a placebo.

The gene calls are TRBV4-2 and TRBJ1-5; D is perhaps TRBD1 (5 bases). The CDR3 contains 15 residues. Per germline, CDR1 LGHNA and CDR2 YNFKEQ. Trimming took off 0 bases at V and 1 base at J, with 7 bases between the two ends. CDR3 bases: TGTGCCAGCAGCCAAGATCAGGGCAGCAATCAGCCCCAGCATTTT. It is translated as CASSQDQGSNQPQHF.

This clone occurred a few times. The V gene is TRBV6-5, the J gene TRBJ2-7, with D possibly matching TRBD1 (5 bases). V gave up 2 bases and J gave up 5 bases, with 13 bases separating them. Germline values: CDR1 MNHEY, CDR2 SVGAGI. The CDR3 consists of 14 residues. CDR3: CASSYPGKKHEQYF. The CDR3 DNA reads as TGTGCCAGCAGTTACCCAGGGAAGAAGCACGAGCAGTACTTC.

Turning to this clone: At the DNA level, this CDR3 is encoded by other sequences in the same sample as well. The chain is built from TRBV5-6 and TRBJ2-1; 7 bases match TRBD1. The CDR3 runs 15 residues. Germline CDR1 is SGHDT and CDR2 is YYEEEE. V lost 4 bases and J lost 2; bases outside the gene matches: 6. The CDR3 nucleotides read TGTGCCAGCAGCAGCCGGGACAGTACCTACAATGAGCAGTTCTTC. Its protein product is CASSSRDSTYNEQFF.

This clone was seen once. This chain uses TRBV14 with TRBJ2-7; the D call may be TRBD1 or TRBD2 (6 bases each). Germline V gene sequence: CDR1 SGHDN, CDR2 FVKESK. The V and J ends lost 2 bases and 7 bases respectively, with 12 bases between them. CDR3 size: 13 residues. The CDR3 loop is CASSQLLGGEQYF. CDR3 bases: TGTGCCAGCAGCCAACTCTTAGGGGGGGAGCAGTACTTC.

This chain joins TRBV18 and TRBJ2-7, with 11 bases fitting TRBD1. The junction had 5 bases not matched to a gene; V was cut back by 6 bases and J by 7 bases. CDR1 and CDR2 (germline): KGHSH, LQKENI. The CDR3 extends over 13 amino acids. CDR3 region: CASSQDRGQEQYF. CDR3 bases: TGTGCCAGCTCGCAGGACAGGGGGCAAGAGCAGTACTTC.

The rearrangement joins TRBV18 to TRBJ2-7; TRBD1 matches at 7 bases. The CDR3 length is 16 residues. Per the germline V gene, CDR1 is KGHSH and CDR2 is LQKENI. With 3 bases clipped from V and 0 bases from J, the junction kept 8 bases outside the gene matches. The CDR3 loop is CASSPSGQVGSYEQYF. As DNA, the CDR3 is TGTGCCAGCTCACCGTCCGGACAGGTCGGCTCCTACGAGCAGTACTTC.

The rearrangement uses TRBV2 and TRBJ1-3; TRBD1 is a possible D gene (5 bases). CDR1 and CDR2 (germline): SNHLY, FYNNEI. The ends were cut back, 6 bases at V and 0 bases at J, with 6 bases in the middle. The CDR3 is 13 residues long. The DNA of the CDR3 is TGTGCCAGCAGAGGGACCTCTGGAAACACCATATATTTT. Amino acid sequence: CASRGTSGNTIYF.

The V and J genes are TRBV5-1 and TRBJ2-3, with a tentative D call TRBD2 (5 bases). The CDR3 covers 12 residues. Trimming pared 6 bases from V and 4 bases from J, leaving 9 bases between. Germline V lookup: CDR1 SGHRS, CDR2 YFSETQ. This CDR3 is CASKLEADTQYF. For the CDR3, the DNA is TGCGCCAGCAAATTGGAGGCAGATACGCAGTATTTT.

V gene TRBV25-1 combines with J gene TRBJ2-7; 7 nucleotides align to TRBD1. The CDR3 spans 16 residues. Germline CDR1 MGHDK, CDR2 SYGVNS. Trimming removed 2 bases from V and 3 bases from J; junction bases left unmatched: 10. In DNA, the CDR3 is TGTGCCAGCAGTGAACCAACCAGACAGGGAAACTACGAGCAGTACTTC. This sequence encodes CASSEPTRQGNYEQYF.

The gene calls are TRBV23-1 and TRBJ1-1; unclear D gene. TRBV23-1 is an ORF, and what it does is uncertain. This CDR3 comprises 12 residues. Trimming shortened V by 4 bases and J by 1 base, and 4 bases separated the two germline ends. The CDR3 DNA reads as TGCGCCAGCAGTCCGGCGAACACTGAAGCTTTCTTT. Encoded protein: CASSPANTEAFF.

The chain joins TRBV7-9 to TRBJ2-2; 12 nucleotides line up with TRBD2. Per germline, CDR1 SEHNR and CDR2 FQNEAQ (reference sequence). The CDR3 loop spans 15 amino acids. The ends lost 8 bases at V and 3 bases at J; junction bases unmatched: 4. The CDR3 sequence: CASERLAGDTGELFF. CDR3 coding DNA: TGTGCCAGCGAAAGACTAGCGGGAGACACCGGGGAGCTGTTTTTT.

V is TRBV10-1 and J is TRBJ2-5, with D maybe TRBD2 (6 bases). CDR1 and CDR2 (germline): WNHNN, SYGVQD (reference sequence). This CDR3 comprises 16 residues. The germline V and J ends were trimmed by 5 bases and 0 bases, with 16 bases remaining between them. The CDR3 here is CASSPLEGLYQETQYF. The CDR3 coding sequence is TGCGCCAGCAGTCCCTTGGAGGGACTCTACCAAGAGACCCAGTACTTC.

The CDR3 spells CASSSSQVYGYTF. The DNA for the CDR3 is TGTGCCAGCAGCTCATCTCAGGTCTATGGCTACACCTTC. The rearrangement links TRBV5-6 to TRBJ1-2; no reliable D call. CDR1 SGHDT and CDR2 YYEEEE come from the germline V gene. The CDR3 extends over 13 amino acids. Trimming cost V 3 bases and J 4 bases, with 10 bases left between them.

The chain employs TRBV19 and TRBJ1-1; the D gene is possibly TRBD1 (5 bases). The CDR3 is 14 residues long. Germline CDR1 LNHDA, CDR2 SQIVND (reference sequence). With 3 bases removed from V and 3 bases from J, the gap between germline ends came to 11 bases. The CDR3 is CASSMRLRDTEAFF. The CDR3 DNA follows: TGTGCCAGTAGTATGAGACTCAGGGACACTGAAGCTTTCTTT.